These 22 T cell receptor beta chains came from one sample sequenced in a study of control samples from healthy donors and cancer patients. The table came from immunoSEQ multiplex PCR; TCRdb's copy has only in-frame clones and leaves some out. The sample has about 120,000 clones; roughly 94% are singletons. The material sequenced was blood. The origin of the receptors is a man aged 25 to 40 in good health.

This CDR3 reads CASSTRHYATNEKLFF. CDR3 bases: TGTGCCAGTAGTACAAGACACTATGCAACTAATGAAAAACTGTTTTTT. V usage is TRBV19 and J usage is TRBJ1-4, with no clear D. Germline V gene sequence: CDR1 LNHDA, CDR2 SQIVND (reference sequence). V was clipped by 4 bases and J by 0 bases, with 12 bases between them. The CDR3 loop spans 16 amino acids.

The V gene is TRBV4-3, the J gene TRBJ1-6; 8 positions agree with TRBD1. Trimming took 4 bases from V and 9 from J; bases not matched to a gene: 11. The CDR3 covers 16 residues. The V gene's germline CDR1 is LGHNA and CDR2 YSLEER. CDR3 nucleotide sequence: TGCGCCAGCAGCCTAACCCTTGGACAGGGATTTTCACCCCTCCACTTT. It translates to CASSLTLGQGFSPLHF.

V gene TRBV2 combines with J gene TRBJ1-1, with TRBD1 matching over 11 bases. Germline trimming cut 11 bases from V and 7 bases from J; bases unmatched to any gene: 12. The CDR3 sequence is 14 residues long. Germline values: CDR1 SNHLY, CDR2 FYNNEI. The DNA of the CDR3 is TGTGCCGGACGGACAGGGGGCGTCTGGGGTGAAGCTTTCTTT. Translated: CAGRTGGVWGEAFF.

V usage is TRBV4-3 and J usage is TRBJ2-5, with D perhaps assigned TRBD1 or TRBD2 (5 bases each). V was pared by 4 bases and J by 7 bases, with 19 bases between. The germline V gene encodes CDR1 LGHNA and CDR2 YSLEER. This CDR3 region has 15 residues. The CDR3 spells CASSPRPGPPWTQYF. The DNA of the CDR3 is TGCGCCAGCAGCCCCCGACCGGGACCCCCGTGGACCCAGTACTTC.

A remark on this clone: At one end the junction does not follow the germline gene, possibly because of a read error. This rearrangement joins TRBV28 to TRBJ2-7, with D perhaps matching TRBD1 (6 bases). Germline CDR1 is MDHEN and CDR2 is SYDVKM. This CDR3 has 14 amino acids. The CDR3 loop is CASSNRDNSHEQYF. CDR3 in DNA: TGTGCCAGCAGTAACCGGGACAACTCCCACGAGCAGTACTTC.

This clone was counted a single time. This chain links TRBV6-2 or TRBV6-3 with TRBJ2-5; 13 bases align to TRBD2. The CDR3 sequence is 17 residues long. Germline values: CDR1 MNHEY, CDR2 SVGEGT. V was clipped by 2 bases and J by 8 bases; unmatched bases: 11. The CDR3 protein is CASSYAYPGLAGITQYF. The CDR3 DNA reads TGTGCCAGCAGTTACGCCTATCCGGGACTAGCGGGGATCACCCAGTACTTC.

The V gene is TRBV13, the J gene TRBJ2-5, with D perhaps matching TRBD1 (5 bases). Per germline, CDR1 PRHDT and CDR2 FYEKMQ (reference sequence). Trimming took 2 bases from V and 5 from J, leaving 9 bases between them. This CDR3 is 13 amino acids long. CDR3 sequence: CASSLSRAETQYF. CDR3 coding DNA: TGTGCCAGCAGCTTAAGCAGGGCTGAGACCCAGTACTTC.

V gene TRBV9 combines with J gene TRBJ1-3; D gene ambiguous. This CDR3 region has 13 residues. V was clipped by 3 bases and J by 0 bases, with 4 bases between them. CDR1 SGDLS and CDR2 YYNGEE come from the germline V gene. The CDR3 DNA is TGTGCCAGCAGCGGAGGCTCTGGAAACACCATATATTTT. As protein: CASSGGSGNTIYF.

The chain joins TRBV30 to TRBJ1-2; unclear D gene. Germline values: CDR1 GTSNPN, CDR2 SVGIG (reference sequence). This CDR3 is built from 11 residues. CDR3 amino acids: CAQTKSYGYTF. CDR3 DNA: TGTGCGCAGACGAAAAGCTATGGCTACACCTTC.

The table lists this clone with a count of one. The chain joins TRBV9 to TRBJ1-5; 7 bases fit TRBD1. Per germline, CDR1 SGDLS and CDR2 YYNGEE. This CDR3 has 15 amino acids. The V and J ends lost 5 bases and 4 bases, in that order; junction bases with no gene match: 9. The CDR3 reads CASSSAGQINQPQHF. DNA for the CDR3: TGTGCCAGCAGTTCTGCGGGACAGATAAATCAGCCCCAGCATTTT. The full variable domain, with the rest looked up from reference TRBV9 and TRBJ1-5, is DSGVTQTPKHLITATGQRVTLRCSPRSGDLSVYWYQQSLDQGLQFLIQYYNGEERAKGNILERFSAQQFPDLHSELNLSSLELGDSALYFCASSSAGQINQPQHFGDGTRLSIL.

CDR3 residues: CVARGTAYNEQFF. The CDR3 region has the DNA TGTGTCGCCCGGGGGACAGCCTACAATGAGCAGTTCTTC. The chain employs TRBV28 and TRBJ2-1; TRBD1 is a possible D gene (7 bases). The CDR3 is made up of 13 amino acids. From germline, CDR1 is MDHEN and CDR2 SYDVKM.

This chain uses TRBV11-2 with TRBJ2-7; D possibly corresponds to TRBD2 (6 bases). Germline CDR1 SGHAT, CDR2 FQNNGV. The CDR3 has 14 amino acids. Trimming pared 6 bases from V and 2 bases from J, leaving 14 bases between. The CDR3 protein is CASRPPGRTYEQYF. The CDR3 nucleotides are TGTGCCAGCAGGCCCCCAGGGAGGACCTACGAGCAGTACTTC.

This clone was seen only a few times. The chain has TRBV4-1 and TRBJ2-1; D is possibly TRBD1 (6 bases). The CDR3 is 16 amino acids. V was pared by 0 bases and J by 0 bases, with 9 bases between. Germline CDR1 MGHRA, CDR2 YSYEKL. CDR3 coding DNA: TGCGCCAGCAGCCAAGACAGGGGCAGCTCCTACAATGAGCAGTTCTTC. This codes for CASSQDRGSSYNEQFF.

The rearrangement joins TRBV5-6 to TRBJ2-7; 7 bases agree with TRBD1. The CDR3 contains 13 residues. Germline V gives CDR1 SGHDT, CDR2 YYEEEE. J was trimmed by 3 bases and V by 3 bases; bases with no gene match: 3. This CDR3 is CASSWGQSYEQYF. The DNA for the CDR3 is TGTGCCAGCAGCTGGGGACAGAGCTACGAGCAGTACTTC.

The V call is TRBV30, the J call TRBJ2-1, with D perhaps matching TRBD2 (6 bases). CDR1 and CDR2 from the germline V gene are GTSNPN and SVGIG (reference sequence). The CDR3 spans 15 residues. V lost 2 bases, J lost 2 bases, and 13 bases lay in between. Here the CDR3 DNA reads TGTGCCTGGAGTTCGGGGAGGAACCCCTACAATGAGCAGTTCTTC. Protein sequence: CAWSSGRNPYNEQFF.

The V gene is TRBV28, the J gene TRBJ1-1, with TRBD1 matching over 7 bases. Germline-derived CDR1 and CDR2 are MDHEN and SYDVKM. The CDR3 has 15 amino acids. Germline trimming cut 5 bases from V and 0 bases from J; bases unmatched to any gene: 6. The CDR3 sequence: CASSPGTAMNTEAFF. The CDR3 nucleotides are TGTGCCAGCAGTCCGGGGACAGCCATGAACACTGAAGCTTTCTTT.

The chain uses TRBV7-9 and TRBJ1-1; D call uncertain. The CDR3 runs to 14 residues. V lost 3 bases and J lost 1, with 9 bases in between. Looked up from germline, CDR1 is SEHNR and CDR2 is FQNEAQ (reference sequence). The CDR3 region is CASSFEQSNTEAFF. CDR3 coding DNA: TGTGCCAGCAGCTTTGAACAGTCGAACACTGAAGCTTTCTTT.

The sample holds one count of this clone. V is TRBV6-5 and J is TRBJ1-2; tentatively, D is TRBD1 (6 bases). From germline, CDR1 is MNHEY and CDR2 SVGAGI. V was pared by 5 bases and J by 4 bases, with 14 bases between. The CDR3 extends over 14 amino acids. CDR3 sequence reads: CASSPGQFFYGYTF. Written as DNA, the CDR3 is TGTGCCAGCAGTCCCGGACAGTTTTTCTATGGCTACACCTTC.

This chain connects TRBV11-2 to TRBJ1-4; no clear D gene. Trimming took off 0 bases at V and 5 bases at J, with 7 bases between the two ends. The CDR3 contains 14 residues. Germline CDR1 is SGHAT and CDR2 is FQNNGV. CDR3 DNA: TGTGCCAGCAGCTTAGAGTACGGGAATGAAAAACTGTTTTTT. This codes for CASSLEYGNEKLFF.

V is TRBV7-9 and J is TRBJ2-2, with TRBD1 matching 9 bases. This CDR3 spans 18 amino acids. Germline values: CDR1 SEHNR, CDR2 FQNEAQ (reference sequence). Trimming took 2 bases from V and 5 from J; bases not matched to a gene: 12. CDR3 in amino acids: CASSLPSGTGLVTGELFF. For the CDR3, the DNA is TGTGCCAGCAGCTTACCTTCCGGGACAGGGCTAGTTACCGGGGAGCTGTTTTTT.

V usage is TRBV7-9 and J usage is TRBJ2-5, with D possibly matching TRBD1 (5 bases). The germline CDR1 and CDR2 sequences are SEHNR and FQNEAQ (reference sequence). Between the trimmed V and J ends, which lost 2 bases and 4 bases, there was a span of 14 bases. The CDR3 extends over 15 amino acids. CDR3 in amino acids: CASSLRQGILETQYF. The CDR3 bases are TGTGCCAGCAGCTTACGCCAGGGTATCCTAGAGACCCAGTACTTC. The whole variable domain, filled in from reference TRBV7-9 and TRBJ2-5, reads DTGVSQNPRHKITKRGQNVTFRCDPISEHNRLYWYRQTLGQGPEFLTYFQNEAQLEKSRLLSDRFSAERPKGSFSTLEIQRTEQGDSAMYLCASSLRQGILETQYFGPGTRLLVL.

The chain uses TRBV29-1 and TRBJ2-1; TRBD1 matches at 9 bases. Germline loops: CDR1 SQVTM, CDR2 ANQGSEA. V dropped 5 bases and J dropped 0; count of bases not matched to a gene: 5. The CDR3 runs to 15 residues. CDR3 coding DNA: TGCAGCGTTCCACAGGGGGCTCGCTCCTACAATGAGCAGTTCTTC. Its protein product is CSVPQGARSYNEQFF.